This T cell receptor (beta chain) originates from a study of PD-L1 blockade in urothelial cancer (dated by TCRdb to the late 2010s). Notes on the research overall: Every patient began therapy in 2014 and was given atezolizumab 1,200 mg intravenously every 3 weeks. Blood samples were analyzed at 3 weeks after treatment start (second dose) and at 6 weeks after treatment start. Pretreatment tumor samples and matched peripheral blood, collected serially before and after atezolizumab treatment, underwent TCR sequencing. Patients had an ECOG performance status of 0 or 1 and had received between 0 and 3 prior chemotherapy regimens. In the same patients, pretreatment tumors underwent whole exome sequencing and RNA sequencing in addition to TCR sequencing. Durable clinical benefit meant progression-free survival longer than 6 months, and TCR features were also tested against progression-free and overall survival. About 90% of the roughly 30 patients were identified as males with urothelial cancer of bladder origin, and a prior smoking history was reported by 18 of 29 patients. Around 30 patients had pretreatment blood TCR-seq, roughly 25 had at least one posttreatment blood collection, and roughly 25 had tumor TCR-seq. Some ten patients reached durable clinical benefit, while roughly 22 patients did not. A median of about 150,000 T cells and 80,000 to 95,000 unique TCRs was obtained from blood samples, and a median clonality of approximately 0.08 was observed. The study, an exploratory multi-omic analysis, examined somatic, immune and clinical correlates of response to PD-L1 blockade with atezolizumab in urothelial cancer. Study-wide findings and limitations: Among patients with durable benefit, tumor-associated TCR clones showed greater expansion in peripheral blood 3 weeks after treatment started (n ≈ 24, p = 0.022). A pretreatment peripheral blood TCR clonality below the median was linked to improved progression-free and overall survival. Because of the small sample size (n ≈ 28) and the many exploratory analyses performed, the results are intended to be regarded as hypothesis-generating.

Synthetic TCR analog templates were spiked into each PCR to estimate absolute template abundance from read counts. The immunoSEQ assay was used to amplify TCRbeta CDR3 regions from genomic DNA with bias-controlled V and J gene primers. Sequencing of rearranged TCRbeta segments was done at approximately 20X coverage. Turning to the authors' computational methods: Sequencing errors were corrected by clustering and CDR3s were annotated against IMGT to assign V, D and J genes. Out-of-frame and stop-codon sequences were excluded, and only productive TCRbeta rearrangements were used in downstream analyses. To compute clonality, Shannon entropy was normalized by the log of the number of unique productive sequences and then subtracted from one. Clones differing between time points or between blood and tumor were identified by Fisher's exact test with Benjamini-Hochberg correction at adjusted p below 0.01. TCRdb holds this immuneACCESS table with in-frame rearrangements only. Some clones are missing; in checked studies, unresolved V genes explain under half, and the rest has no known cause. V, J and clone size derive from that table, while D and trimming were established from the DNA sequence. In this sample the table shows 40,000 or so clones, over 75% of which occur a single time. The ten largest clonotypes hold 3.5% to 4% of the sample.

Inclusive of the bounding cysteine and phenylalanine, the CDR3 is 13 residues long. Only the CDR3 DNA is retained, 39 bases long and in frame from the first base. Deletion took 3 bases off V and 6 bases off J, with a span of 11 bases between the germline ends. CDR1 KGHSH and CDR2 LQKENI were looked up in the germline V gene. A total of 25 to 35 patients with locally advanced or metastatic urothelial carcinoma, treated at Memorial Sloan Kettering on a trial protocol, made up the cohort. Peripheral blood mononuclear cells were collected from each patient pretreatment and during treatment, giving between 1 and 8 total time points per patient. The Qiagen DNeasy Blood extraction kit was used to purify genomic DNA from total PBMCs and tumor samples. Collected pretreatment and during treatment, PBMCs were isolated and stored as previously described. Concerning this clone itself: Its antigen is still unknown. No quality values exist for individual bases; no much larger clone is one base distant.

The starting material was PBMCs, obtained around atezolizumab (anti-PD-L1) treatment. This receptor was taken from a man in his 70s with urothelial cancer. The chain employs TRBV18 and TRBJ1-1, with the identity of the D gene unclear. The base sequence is TGTGCCAGCTCACCCTCTGAGTCCTCTGAAGCTTTCTTT. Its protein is CASSPSESSEAFF. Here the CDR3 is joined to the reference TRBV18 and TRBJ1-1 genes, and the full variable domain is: NAGVMQNPRHLVRRRGQEARLRCSPMKGHSHVYWYRQLPEEGLKFMVYLQKENIIDESGMPKERFSAEFPKEGPSILRIQQVVRGDSAAYFCASSPSESSEAFFGQGTRLTVV.